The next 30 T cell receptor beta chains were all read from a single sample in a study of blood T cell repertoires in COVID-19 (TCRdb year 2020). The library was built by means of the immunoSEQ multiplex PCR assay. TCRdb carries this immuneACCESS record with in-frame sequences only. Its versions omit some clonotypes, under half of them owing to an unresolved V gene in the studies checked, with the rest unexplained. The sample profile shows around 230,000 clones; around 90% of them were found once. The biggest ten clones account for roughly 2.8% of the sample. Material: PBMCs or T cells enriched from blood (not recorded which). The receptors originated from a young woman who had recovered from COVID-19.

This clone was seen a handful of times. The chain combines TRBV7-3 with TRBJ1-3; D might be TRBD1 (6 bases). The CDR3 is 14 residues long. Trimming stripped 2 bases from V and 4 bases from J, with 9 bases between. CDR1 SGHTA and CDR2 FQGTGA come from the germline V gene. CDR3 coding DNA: TGTGCCAGCAGCTTAGCAGGGGCCGGAAACACCATATATTTT. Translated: CASSLAGAGNTIYF.

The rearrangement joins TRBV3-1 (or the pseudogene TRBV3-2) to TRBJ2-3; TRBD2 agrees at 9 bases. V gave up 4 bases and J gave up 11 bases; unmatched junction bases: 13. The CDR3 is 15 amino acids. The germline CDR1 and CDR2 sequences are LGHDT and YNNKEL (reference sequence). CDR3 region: CASSRGSGSTTRQYF. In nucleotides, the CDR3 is TGTGCCAGCAGCCGGGGTAGCGGGAGTACAACCCGGCAGTATTTT.

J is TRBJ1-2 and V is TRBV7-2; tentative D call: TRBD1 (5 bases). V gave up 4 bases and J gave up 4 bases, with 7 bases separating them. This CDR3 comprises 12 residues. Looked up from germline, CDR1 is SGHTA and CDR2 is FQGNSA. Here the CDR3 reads CASSSGGYGYTF. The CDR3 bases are TGTGCCAGCAGCTCGGGGGGCTATGGCTACACCTTC.

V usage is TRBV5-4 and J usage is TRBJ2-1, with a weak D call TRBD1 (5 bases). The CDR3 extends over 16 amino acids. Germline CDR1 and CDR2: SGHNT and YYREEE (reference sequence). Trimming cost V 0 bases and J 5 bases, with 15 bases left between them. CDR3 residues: CASSLEGRVGNNEQFF. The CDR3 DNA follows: TGTGCCAGCAGCTTGGAGGGCAGGGTGGGGAACAATGAGCAGTTCTTC.

DNA for the CDR3: TGTGCCAGCAGCTTAGTTCTCACGGTAAATTCACCCCTCCACTTT. As protein: CASSLVLTVNSPLHF. The V gene is TRBV7-2, the J gene TRBJ1-6; D gene ambiguous. V lost 1 base and J 7 bases, leaving 11 bases between the germline ends. CDR1 and CDR2 (germline): SGHTA, FQGNSA. This CDR3 has 15 amino acids.

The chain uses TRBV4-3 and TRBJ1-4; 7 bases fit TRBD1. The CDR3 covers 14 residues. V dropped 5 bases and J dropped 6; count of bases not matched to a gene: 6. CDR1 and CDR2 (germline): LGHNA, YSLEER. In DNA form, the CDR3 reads TGCGCCAGCAGCAAAGGGACAGAACATGAAAAACTGTTTTTT. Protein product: CASSKGTEHEKLFF.

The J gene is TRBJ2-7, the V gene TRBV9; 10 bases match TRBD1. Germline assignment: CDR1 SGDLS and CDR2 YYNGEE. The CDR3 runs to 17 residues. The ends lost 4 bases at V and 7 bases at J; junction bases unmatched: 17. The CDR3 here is CASSPSGTGAPFKEQYF. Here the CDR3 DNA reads TGTGCCAGCAGCCCTTCCGGGACAGGGGCGCCCTTTAAGGAGCAGTACTTC.

Written as DNA, the CDR3 is TGTGCCAGCAGCTTCAGGGCCCACACTGAAGCTTTCTTT. Translated: CASSFRAHTEAFF. This rearrangement joins TRBV11-2 to TRBJ1-1; possibly TRBD1 for D (5 bases). In germline, CDR1 is SGHAT, CDR2 FQNNGV. This CDR3 is 13 amino acids long. Trimming shortened V by 3 bases and J by 3 bases, and 8 bases separated the two germline ends.

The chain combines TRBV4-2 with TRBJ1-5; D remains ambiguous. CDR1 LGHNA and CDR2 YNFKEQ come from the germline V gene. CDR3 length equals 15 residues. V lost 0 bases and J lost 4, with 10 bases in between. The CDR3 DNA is TGTGCCAGCAGCCAAGATCGGTCTTCAAATCAGCCCCAGCATTTT. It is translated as CASSQDRSSNQPQHF.

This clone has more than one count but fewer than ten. The CDR3 spells CASSSFAVRDRTISDEAFF. The CDR3 coding sequence is TGTGCCAGCAGCTCTTTTGCCGTACGGGACAGGACGATATCGGATGAAGCTTTCTTT. The chain couples TRBV7-9 to TRBJ1-1; 8 bases are shared with TRBD1. J was trimmed by 7 bases and V by 4 bases; bases with no gene match: 23. Germline V gene data show CDR1 as SEHNR and CDR2 as FQNEAQ (reference sequence). This CDR3 is built from 19 residues.

The CDR3 reads CASSLVAETQYF. The CDR3 DNA reads TGTGCCAGCAGCTTAGTCGCGGAGACCCAGTACTTC. The chain joins TRBV7-9 to TRBJ2-5; D is ambiguous. The germline V gene encodes CDR1 SEHNR and CDR2 FQNEAQ (reference sequence). CDR3 length: 12 amino acids. Trimming left V 1 base short and J 5 bases short, with 5 bases between. The complete variable domain, with remaining parts taken from reference TRBV7-9 and TRBJ2-5, reads DTGVSQNPRHKITKRGQNVTFRCDPISEHNRLYWYRQTLGQGPEFLTYFQNEAQLEKSRLLSDRFSAERPKGSFSTLEIQRTEQGDSAMYLCASSLVAETQYFGPGTRLLVL.

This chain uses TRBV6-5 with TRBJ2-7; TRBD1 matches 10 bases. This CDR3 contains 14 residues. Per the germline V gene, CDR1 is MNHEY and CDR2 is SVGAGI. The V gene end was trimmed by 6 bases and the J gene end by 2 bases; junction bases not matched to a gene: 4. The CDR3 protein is CASRPGTGAYEQYF. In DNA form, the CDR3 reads TGTGCCAGCAGGCCCGGGACAGGGGCCTACGAGCAGTACTTC.

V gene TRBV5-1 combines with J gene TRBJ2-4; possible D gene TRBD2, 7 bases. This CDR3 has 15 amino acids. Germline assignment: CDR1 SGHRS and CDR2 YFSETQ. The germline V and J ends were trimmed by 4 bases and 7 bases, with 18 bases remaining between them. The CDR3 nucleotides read TGCGCCAGCAGCCCGACTGACGGGGGGCACAACATTCAGTACTTC. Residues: CASSPTDGGHNIQYF.

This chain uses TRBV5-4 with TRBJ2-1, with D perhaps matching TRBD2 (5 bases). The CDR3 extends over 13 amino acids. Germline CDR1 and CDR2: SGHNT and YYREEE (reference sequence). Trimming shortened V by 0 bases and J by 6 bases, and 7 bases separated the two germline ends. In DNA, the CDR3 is TGTGCCAGCAGCTTGGCGGGATCCAATGAGCAGTTCTTC. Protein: CASSLAGSNEQFF. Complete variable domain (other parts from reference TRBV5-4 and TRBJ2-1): ETGVTQSPTHLIKTRGQQVTLRCSSQSGHNTVSWYQQALGQGPQFIFQYYREEENGRGNFPPRFSGLQFPNYSSELNVNALELDDSALYLCASSLAGSNEQFFGPGTRLTVL.

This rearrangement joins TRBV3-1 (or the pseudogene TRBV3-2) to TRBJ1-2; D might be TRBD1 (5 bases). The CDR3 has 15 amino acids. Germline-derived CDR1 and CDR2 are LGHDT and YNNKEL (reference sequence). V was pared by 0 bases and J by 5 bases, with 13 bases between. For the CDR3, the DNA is TGTGCCAGCAGCCAAGATCCGAGGACATCTTATGGCTACACCTTC. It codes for CASSQDPRTSYGYTF.

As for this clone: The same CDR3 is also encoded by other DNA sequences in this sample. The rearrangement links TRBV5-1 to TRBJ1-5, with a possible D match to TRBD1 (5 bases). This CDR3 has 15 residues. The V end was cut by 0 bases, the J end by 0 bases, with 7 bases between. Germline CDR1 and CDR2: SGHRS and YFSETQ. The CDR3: CASSLAGGSNQPQHF. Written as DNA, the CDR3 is TGCGCCAGCAGCTTGGCCGGGGGTAGCAATCAGCCCCAGCATTTT.

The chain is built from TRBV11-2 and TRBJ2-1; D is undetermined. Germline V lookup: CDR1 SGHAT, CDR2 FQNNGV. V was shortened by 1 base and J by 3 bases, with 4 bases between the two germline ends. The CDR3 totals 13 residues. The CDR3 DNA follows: TGTGCCAGCAGCTTAGGTAGCTACAATGAGCAGTTCTTC. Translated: CASSLGSYNEQFF. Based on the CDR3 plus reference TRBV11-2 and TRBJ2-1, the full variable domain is EAGVAQSPRYKIIEKRQSVAFWCNPISGHATLYWYQQILGQGPKLLIQFQNNGVVDDSQLPKDRFSAERLKGVDSTLKIQPAKLEDSAVYLCASSLGSYNEQFFGPGTRLTVL.

This CDR3 is CASSLRGSRETQYF. CDR3 in DNA: TGTGCCAGCAGCTTAAGAGGGAGTCGAGAGACCCAGTACTTC. J is TRBJ2-5 and V is TRBV7-3; D is possibly TRBD2 (5 bases). The CDR3 sequence is 14 residues long. V shed 1 base and J shed 4 bases, with 10 bases lying between them. CDR1 and CDR2 from the germline V gene are SGHTA and FQGTGA.

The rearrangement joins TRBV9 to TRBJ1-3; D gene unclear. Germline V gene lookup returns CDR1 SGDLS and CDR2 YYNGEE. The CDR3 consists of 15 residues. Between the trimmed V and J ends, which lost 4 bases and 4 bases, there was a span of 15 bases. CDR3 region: CASSPSPGSGNTIYF. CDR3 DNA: TGTGCCAGCAGCCCAAGCCCAGGCTCAGGAAACACCATATATTTT. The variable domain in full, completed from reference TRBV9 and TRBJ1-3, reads DSGVTQTPKHLITATGQRVTLRCSPRSGDLSVYWYQQSLDQGLQFLIQYYNGEERAKGNILERFSAQQFPDLHSELNLSSLELGDSALYFCASSPSPGSGNTIYFGEGSWLTVV.

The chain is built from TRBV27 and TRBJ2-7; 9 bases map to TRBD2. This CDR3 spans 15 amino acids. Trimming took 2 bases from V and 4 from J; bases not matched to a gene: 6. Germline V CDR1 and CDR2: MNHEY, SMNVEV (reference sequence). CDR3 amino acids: CASSLLAGGRYEQYF. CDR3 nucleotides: TGTGCCAGCAGTTTACTTGCGGGGGGGCGGTACGAGCAGTACTTC.

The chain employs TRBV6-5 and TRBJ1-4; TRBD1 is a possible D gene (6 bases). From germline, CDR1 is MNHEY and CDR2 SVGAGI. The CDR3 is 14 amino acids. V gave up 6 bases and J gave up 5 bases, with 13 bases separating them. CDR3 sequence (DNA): TGTGCCAGCAGGACCCCAGGGGAGAATGAAAAACTGTTTTTT. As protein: CASRTPGENEKLFF.

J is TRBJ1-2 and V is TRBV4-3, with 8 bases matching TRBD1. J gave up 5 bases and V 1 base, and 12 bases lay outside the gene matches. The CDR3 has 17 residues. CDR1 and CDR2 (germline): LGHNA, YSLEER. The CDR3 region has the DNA TGCGCCAGCAGCCAAGCCCACAACATTAGACAGGGGTATGGCTACACCTTC. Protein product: CASSQAHNIRQGYGYTF.

Written as DNA, the CDR3 is TGTGCCAGTAGCTCCGCTGAGGGGGCTAGCAATCAGCCCCAGCATTTT. Encoded protein: CASSSAEGASNQPQHF. The chain combines TRBV19 with TRBJ1-5; TRBD1 aligns across 7 bases. Unmatched junction bases numbered 8, after V lost 6 bases and J lost 0 bases. Germline assignment: CDR1 LNHDA and CDR2 SQIVND (reference sequence). CDR3 length equals 16 residues.

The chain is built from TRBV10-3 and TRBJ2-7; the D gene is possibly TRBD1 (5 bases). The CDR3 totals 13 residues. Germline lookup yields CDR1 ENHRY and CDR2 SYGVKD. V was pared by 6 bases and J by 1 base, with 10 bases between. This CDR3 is CAIRGADSYEQYF. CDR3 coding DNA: TGTGCCATCAGAGGGGCCGATTCCTACGAGCAGTACTTC.

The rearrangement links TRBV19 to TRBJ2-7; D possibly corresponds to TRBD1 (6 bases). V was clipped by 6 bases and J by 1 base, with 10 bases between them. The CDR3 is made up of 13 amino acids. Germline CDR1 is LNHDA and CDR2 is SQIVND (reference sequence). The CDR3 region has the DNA TGTGCCAGTAGCCTCAGGGGATCCTACGAGCAGTACTTC. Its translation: CASSLRGSYEQYF.

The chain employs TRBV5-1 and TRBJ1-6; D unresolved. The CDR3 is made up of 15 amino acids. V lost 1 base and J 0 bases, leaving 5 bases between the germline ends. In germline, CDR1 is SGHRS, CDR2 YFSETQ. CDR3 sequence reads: CASSLTSSYNSPLHF. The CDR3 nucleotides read TGCGCCAGCAGCTTGACGAGCTCCTATAATTCACCCCTCCACTTT.

CDR3 DNA sequence: TGTGCCAGCAGTTTCGACAGGTATAATGAAAAACTGTTTTTT. Its translation: CASSFDRYNEKLFF. The genes are TRBV2 and TRBJ1-4; the D gene is possibly TRBD1 (6 bases). CDR3 length: 14 residues. V lost 5 bases, J lost 4 bases, and 11 bases lay in between. Germline values: CDR1 SNHLY, CDR2 FYNNEI.

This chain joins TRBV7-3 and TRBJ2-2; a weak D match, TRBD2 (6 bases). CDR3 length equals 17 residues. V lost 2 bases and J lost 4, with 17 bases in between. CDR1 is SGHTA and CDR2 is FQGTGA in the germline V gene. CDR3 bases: TGTGCCAGCAGCTTATTTCGGCGGGAAGTGGGCACCGGGGAGCTGTTTTTT. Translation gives CASSLFRREVGTGELFF.

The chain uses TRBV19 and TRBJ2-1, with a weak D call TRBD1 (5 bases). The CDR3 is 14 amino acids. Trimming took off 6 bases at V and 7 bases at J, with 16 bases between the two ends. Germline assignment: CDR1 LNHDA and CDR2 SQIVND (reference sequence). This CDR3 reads CASRGVSVGNEQFF. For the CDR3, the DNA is TGTGCCAGTAGAGGGGTATCCGTCGGGAATGAGCAGTTCTTC. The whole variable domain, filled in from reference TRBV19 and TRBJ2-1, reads DGGITQSPKYLFRKEGQNVTLSCEQNLNHDAMYWYRQDPGQGLRLIYYSQIVNDFQKGDIAEGYSVSREKKESFPLTVTSAQKNPTAFYLCASRGVSVGNEQFFGPGTRLTVL.

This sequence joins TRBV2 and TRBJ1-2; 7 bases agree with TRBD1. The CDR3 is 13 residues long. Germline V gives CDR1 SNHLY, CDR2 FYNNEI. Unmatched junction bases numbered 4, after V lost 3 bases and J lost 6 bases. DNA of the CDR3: TGTGCCAGCAGTGACAGGGGGAAAAATGGCTACACCTTC. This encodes CASSDRGKNGYTF.